This TCR beta chain originates from a study of cytomegalovirus exposure and HLA in healthy donors. Study results and caveats: It was confirmed in vitro that a few of the CMV-associated chains were specific for CMV antigens. Per a prior analysis, the majority of TCR beta V segments were productive roughly 90% or roughly 30% of the time.

This CDR3 region has 16 residues. Trimming at V came to 7 bases and at J to 2 bases, leaving 6 bases not matched to a gene. In germline, CDR1 is SNHLY, CDR2 FYNNEI. A note on this clone: Its antigen is undetermined.

PCR used 60 Vbeta primers and 13 Jbeta primers. Only in-frame clones appear in the TCRdb table, and some are missing; sequencing was by immunoSEQ multiplex PCR. The sample carries some 190,000 clones, roughly four fifths recorded once. The chain links TRBV2 to TRBJ2-1, with 12 positions matching TRBD2. The sequencing sample was made of PBMCs. The receptor's source is a woman in her thirties in good health and CMV-seropositive. CDR3 nucleotide sequence: TGTGCCAGCACTATCCTAGCGGGAGGGCCCTACAATGAGCAGTTCTTC. Translation gives CASTILAGGPYNEQFF. Variable domain in full (rest from reference TRBV2 and TRBJ2-1): EPEVTQTPSHQVTQMGQEVILRCVPISNHLYFYWYRQILGQKVEFLVSFYNNEISEKSEIFDDQFSVERPDGSNFTLKIRSTKLEDSAMYFCASTILAGGPYNEQFFGPGTRLTVL.